Each of the 16 T cell receptor beta chains below was sequenced from the same sample in a study of cytomegalovirus exposure and HLA in healthy donors (TCRdb year 2017). The library came from the immunoSEQ multiplex PCR assay. In TCRdb, the immuneACCESS table is reduced to in-frame sequences with V and J assigned. These tables do not hold every clone; where another copy was compared, an unresolved V gene accounts for under half, and the others remain unexplained. Here the sample has approximately 270,000 clones; 70% to 90% occur a single time. The ten biggest clones cover 0.9% to 1.1% of the sample. What was sequenced was PBMCs. The source is a woman aged 18-29 years in good health and CMV-seronegative.

This clone showed up just a few times. The V gene is TRBV9, the J gene TRBJ2-3, with D possibly being TRBD2 (6 bases). CDR1 is SGDLS and CDR2 is YYNGEE in the germline V gene. The CDR3 spans 13 residues. Trimming left V 0 bases short and J 5 bases short, with 7 bases between. Written as DNA, the CDR3 is TGTGCCAGCAGCGTAGGGGGGGAAGATACGCAGTATTTT. This sequence encodes CASSVGGEDTQYF.

J is TRBJ1-4 and V is TRBV4-1, with D hard to call. Germline CDR1 is MGHRA and CDR2 is YSYEKL. Trimming shortened V by 1 base and J by 0 bases, and 15 bases separated the two germline ends. CDR3 length: 18 residues. CDR3 nucleotide sequence: TGCGCCAGCAGCCAAGTGAGGAGGCGGGGTGCAACTAATGAAAAACTGTTTTTT. This codes for CASSQVRRRGATNEKLFF.

The chain links TRBV5-1 to TRBJ2-7; 7 bases match TRBD1. Trimming took 3 bases from V and 3 from J; bases not matched to a gene: 0. CDR3 size: 12 residues. The germline CDR1 and CDR2 sequences are SGHRS and YFSETQ. The DNA of the CDR3 is TGCGCCAGCAGCTGGGACAGCTACGAGCAGTACTTC. Its translation is CASSWDSYEQYF. Full variable domain (rest looked up from reference TRBV5-1 and TRBJ2-7): KAGVTQTPRYLIKTRGQQVTLSCSPISGHRSVSWYQQTPGQGLQFLFEYFSETQRNKGNFPGRFSGRQFSNSRSEMNVSTLELGDSALYLCASSWDSYEQYFGPGTRLTVT.

V usage is TRBV5-1 and J usage is TRBJ1-1; 8 bases fit TRBD1. CDR3 length equals 15 residues. The junction had 8 bases not matched to a gene; V was cut back by 4 bases and J by 3 bases. Germline lookup yields CDR1 SGHRS and CDR2 YFSETQ. The CDR3 DNA reads as TGCGCCAGCAGCCTAGGACAGGGTTGGTACACTGAAGCTTTCTTT. It specifies CASSLGQGWYTEAFF.

This clone appeared once. The chain recombines TRBV6-4 with TRBJ2-3; 9 bases fit TRBD2. Germline CDR1 and CDR2: MRHNA and SNTAGT. J was trimmed by 2 bases and V by 2 bases; bases with no gene match: 2. This CDR3 has 15 residues. The CDR3 here is CASSDLAGPTDTQYF. Here the CDR3 DNA reads TGTGCCAGCAGTGACCTAGCGGGACCCACAGATACGCAGTATTTT.

The chain employs TRBV2 and TRBJ2-7, with TRBD1 matching 8 bases. The V gene end was trimmed by 1 base and the J gene end by 3 bases; junction bases not matched to a gene: 8. The CDR3 contains 16 residues. Per the germline V gene, CDR1 is SNHLY and CDR2 is FYNNEI. The CDR3 DNA reads TGTGCCAGCAGTGAAGTGATGCAGGGGGCGAACTACGAGCAGTACTTC. Its protein product is CASSEVMQGANYEQYF. Complete variable domain (other parts from reference TRBV2 and TRBJ2-7): EPEVTQTPSHQVTQMGQEVILRCVPISNHLYFYWYRQILGQKVEFLVSFYNNEISEKSEIFDDQFSVERPDGSNFTLKIRSTKLEDSAMYFCASSEVMQGANYEQYFGPGTRLTVT.

This chain links TRBV6-5 with TRBJ1-2; possibly TRBD1 for D (5 bases). The CDR3 is made up of 13 amino acids. Per germline, CDR1 MNHEY and CDR2 SVGAGI. V was cut by 6 bases and J by 4 bases, with 12 bases left in between. The CDR3 loop reads CASSSDSVYGYTF. In nucleotides, the CDR3 is TGTGCCAGCAGCTCCGACAGTGTCTATGGCTACACCTTC.

This chain joins TRBV30 and TRBJ2-2, with D tentatively TRBD1 (5 bases). V lost 0 bases, J lost 3 bases, and 8 bases lay in between. Germline V gene sequence: CDR1 GTSNPN, CDR2 SVGIG (reference sequence). The CDR3 extends over 14 amino acids. The CDR3 DNA is TGTGCCTGGAGTGTTGGACAATACACCGGGGAGCTGTTTTTT. It is translated as CAWSVGQYTGELFF.

The chain carries TRBV5-3 and TRBJ1-1; 7 nucleotides match TRBD1. TRBV5-3 belongs to the ORF category, with a function that is uncertain. With 4 bases clipped from V and 3 bases from J, the junction kept 3 bases outside the gene matches. This CDR3 has 13 amino acids. The CDR3 loop reads CARSGDSDTEAFF. The CDR3 bases are TGTGCCAGAAGCGGGGACAGTGACACTGAAGCTTTCTTT.

V gene TRBV30 combines with J gene TRBJ1-2; 12 nucleotides match TRBD1. Trimming at V came to 0 bases and at J to 4 bases, leaving 6 bases not matched to a gene. Germline CDR1 and CDR2: GTSNPN and SVGIG (reference sequence). This CDR3 region has 16 residues. CDR3 in amino acids: CAWSVGTGGASYGYTF. For the CDR3, the DNA is TGTGCCTGGAGTGTGGGGACAGGGGGCGCTTCCTATGGCTACACCTTC.

This chain connects TRBV6-4 to TRBJ2-7, with D maybe TRBD1 (6 bases). The CDR3 extends over 13 amino acids. V lost 4 bases to trimming and J lost 4 bases, with 11 bases between them. The germline CDR1 and CDR2 sequences are MRHNA and SNTAGT. The CDR3 nucleotides are TGTGCCAGCAGTGCCGCACAGGGATACGAGCAGTACTTC. This gives the protein CASSAAQGYEQYF.

The J gene is TRBJ1-5, the V gene TRBV6-6; TRBD1 might be the D (5 bases). The CDR3 consists of 13 residues. The germline gives CDR1 MNHNY, CDR2 SVGAGI (reference sequence). With 8 bases removed from V and 4 bases from J, the gap between germline ends came to 12 bases. As DNA, the CDR3 is TGTGCCAGCGTATGGGGCCCTAATCAGCCCCAGCATTTT. Encoded protein: CASVWGPNQPQHF.

The chain recombines TRBV30 with TRBJ1-4; D is possibly TRBD1 (6 bases). CDR3 size: 12 residues. V dropped 8 bases and J dropped 1 base, with 8 bases sitting between them. In germline, CDR1 is GTSNPN, CDR2 SVGIG (reference sequence). The CDR3 bases are TGTGCCCTAGGGGGAACTAATGAAAAACTGTTTTTT. It codes for CALGGTNEKLFF.

The chain recombines TRBV30 with TRBJ2-7; 13 nucleotides match TRBD2. CDR3 length: 14 residues. Germline V gene data show CDR1 as GTSNPN and CDR2 as SVGIG (reference sequence). Trimming cost V 6 bases and J 1 base; bases outside gene matches: 3. This CDR3 reads CACSGLAGSYEQYF. CDR3 in DNA: TGTGCCTGCTCGGGACTAGCGGGGTCCTACGAGCAGTACTTC.

The genes are TRBV6-5 and TRBJ2-5; TRBD2 agrees at 7 bases. The CDR3 loop spans 15 amino acids. The germline V gene encodes CDR1 MNHEY and CDR2 SVGAGI. The V gene end was trimmed by 0 bases and the J gene end by 9 bases; junction bases not matched to a gene: 10. As DNA, the CDR3 is TGTGCCAGCAGTTACTCGAGGGACTACCGGGTGGCCCAGTACTTC. It translates to CASSYSRDYRVAQYF.

This clone was seen a few times. The chain joins TRBV9 to TRBJ1-1; the D is unclear. The CDR3 sequence is 13 residues long. The V and J ends lost 0 bases and 7 bases respectively, with 10 bases between them. Germline V gene lookup returns CDR1 SGDLS and CDR2 YYNGEE. Here the CDR3 DNA reads TGTGCCAGCAGCGTAGCTGACTTCAGTGAAGCTTTCTTT. Residues: CASSVADFSEAFF.